This T cell receptor beta chain was identified in a study of a mutant IDH1 vaccine in newly diagnosed glioma. The sample's time point: week 11, during vaccination. Mutant IDH1 20-mer peptide, at 300 ug, made up each vaccine dose, with topical imiquimod. The length of the CDR3 is 12 residues. The germline CDR1 and CDR2 sequences are SNHLY and FYNNEI. Trimming took 8 bases from V and 11 from J, leaving 18 bases between them. Comments on this clone: Its antigen is still unknown.

Repertoires were generated with immunoSEQ multiplex PCR, while TCRdb's copy carries only in-frame clones and drops some. The data show some 54,000 clones, with 75% to 95% seen just once and over 2% held by the top ten. The origin of this receptor is a man between 50 and 59 years old with glioma. The gene calls are TRBV2 and TRBJ1-1, with a possible D match to TRBD1 (6 bases). This sample comprised PBMCs, obtained from a glioma patient whose treatment included an IDH1 peptide vaccine. DNA of the CDR3: TGTGCCAGCGGGGGGGCAGTGGGCCTCGCTTTCTTT. The encoded protein is CASGGAVGLAFF.